Described below is a single T cell receptor (beta chain) sequence and its context. As yet, its antigen is unknown. The CDR3 length is 13 residues. CDR1 and CDR2 from the germline V gene are SNHLY and FYNNEI. V lost 5 bases to trimming and J lost 3 bases, with 10 bases between them. Amplification yielded TCR beta CDR3 regions, with RNA transcripts as the source. The HTBI set primed first-round TCR CDR3 RT-PCR. TCRdb called the multiplex PCR reads again in MiXCR, with one record for every CDR3 protein. The repertoire has hundreds of thousands of distinct CDR3 sequences, roughly 13% of them found once; the top ten carry about 5.8%. The record originates from a study of T cells in Graves' hyperthyroidism and ophthalmopathy. Findings and limits, study-wide: Expanded thyroid clonotypes (above 0.001) were mostly also found in blood. The authors' 13 V-J model separated ophthalmopathy from stable hyperthyroidism.

Newly diagnosed patients aged 18 to 65 had hyperthyroidism of under 2 months' duration. Sequencing used blood. This chain uses TRBV2 with TRBJ2-5; TRBD1 or TRBD2 may be the D gene (5 bases each). This receptor was obtained from a woman aged 25 to 39 with Graves' hyperthyroidism that later progressed to Graves' ophthalmopathy. CDR3 loop: CASSHRDEETQYF. Here the CDR3 DNA reads TGTGCCAGCAGTCACCGGGACGAAGAGACCCAGTACTTC.